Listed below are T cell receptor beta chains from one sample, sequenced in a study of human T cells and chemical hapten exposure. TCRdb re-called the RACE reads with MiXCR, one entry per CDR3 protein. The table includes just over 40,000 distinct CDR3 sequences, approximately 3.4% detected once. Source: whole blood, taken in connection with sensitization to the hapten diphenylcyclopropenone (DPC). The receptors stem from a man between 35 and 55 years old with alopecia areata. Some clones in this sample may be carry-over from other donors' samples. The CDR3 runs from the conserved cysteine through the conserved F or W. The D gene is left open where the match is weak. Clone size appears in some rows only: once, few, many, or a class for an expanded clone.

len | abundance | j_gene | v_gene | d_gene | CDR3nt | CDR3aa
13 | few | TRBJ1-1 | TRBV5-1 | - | TGCGCCAGCAGCCAAAGGGACGGCAAGCGGGCTTTCTTT | CASSQRDGKRAFF
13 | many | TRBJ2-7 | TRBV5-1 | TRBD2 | TGCGCCAGCAGCTTTAGCGGGAGCTACGAGCAGTACTTC | CASSFSGSYEQYF
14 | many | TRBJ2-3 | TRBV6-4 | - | TGTGCCAGCAGTGACGTACAGGGCTCAGATACGCAGTATTTT | CASSDVQGSDTQYF
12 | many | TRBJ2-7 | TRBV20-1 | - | TGCAGTGCTAGAGGTGATTCCTACGAGCAGTACTTC | CSARGDSYEQYF
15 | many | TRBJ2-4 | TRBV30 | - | TGTGCCTGGAGTGTGTGGGACATAGCCAAAAACATTCAGTACTTC | CAWSVWDIAKNIQYF
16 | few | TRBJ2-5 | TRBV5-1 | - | TGCGCCAGCAGCCCCAACGGGCAGGGACTCCAAGAGACCCAGTACTTC | CASSPNGQGLQETQYF
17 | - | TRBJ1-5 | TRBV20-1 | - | TGCAGTGCTAGAGGGCCGGGGGGCAGGGCCACCGATCAGCCCCAGCATTTT | CSARGPGGRATDQPQHF
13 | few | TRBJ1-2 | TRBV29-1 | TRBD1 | TGCAGCGTTGAAGGACAGGGTGGCTATGGCTACACCTTC | CSVEGQGGYGYTF
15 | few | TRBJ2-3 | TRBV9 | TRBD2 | TGTGCCAGCAGCGTGGGTGGGAGGGCCGGAGATACGCAGTATTTT | CASSVGGRAGDTQYF
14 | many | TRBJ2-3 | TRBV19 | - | TGTGCCAGTAGCGCGACAGTTACCACAGATACGCAGTATTTT | CASSATVTTDTQYF
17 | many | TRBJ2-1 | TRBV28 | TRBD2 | TGTGCCAGCAGCCCCTCTAGGAGCGGGAGTCTTGAGAATGAGCAGTTCTTC | CASSPSRSGSLENEQFF
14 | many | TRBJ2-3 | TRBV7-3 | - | TGTGCCAGCAGCTTAACCGTCAGCACAGATACGCAGTATTTT | CASSLTVSTDTQYF